This TCR beta chain was identified during a study of cytomegalovirus exposure and HLA in healthy donors. Both 60 Vbeta primers and 13 Jbeta primers went into the PCR. Using immunoSEQ multiplex PCR, the repertoire was profiled, and TCRdb retains in-frame clones only, with some absent. The sample has about 260,000 clones; more than 55% are singletons. The CDR3 is 13 residues long. The germline V gene encodes CDR1 GTSNPN and CDR2 SVGIG (reference sequence). Trimming at V came to 2 bases and at J to 3 bases, leaving 3 bases not matched to a gene. Sequencing was carried out using PBMCs. This rearrangement joins TRBV30 to TRBJ2-5, with 7 bases identical to TRBD1. This TCR was sampled from a female donor in good health and CMV-seronegative. In nucleotides, the CDR3 is TGTGCCTGGAGTTACGGGACAGAAGAGACCCAGTACTTC. It codes for CAWSYGTEETQYF.